This entry is about one T cell receptor beta chain. Its specificity is unknown. Random hexamers served to reverse transcribe about 0.5 to 1 ug RNA. One entry per CDR3 protein results from TCRdb running MiXCR on the immunoSEQ multiplex PCR reads. The sample contains some 100,000 distinct CDR3 sequences, about 95% of which appear only once. Trimming shortened V by 4 bases and J by 3 bases, and 13 bases separated the two germline ends. CDR3 length equals 14 residues. CDR1 is SGHRS and CDR2 is YFSETQ in the germline V gene. The entry originates in a study of CD8 T cells in Susac syndrome. Overall study context: Within the group of sequenced Susac syndrome patients, five or six had active disease and 8 or 9 were in remission. Study-level results: Peak Susac CD8+ clonal expansion occurred in TEMRA cells and active patients. Susac-specific public clones in total CD8+ repertoires numbered sixteen; in CD8+ TEMRA repertoires, they numbered 4 to 6.

Negative isolation yielded CD4+ and CD8+ T cells, and FACS enriched TEMRA cells. The sample consisted of CD8+ T cells from PBMCs. The TCR comes from a human donor with Susac syndrome. The rearrangement uses TRBV5-1 and TRBJ2-5; TRBD2 is a possible D gene (5 bases). The DNA of the CDR3 is TGCGCCAGCAGCGCCCGGGGAAGAGAAGAGACCCAGTACTTC. It translates to CASSARGREETQYF.